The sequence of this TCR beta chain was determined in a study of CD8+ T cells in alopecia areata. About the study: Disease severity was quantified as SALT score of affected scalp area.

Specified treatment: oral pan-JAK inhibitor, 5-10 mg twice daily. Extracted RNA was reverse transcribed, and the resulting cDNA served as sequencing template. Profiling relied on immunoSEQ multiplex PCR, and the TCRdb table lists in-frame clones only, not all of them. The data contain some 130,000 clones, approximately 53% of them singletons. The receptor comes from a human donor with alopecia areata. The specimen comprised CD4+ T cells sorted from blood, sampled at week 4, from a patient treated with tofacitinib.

The chain's CDR3 is CASSPRGPHQETQYF. The CDR3, as DNA: TGTGCCAGCAGCCCTCGTGGACCTCACCAAGAGACCCAGTACTTC. The rearrangement joins TRBV9 to TRBJ2-5; D ambiguous. Germline CDR1 is SGDLS and CDR2 is YYNGEE. The CDR3 is 15 amino acids. Deletions cut 4 bases from V and 0 bases from J, with 13 bases between.